Shown below are 5 T cell receptor beta chains from a single sample sequenced in a study of T-cell reconstitution after alpha-beta-depleted transplantation in children (TCRdb year 2016). Library construction relied on PCR. The reads were generated on an Illumina HiSeq 2500. To normalize quantification of the TCRbeta repertoire, the TCR libraries were built with molecular barcoding that relied on unique molecular identifiers. TCRdb ran its own pipeline on the public reads, namely fastp trimming at Q25 and MiXCR clone calling, and kept in-frame beta chains. Under each unique CDR3 protein, matching rows form one entry showing the most common genes and DNA. Recorded for this sample are approximately 130,000 distinct CDR3 sequences; about 9.9% of them occurred a single time. The ten top clones hold about 24% of the sample. This specimen's treatment or condition label, per the study, means: allogeneic hematopoietic cell transplantation with graft depleted of TCRalphabeta T cells and CD19 B cells.

Sequencing used PBMCs, mostly from graft donor cells, obtained 180 days after TCRalphabeta/CD19-depleted stem cell transplant. The receptors shown here come from a girl in the first two years of life who had a stem cell transplant for combined immunodeficiency, so the T cells may come from the graft donor.

V and J are TRBV27 and TRBJ2-2; possible D gene TRBD1, 6 bases. The germline CDR1 and CDR2 sequences are MNHEY and SMNVEV (reference sequence). The germline V and J ends were trimmed by 8 bases and 4 bases, with 11 bases remaining between them. This CDR3 is 13 amino acids long. The chain's CDR3 is CASLAGVTGELFF. The CDR3 coding sequence is TGTGCCAGCCTTGCAGGGGTCACCGGGGAGCTGTTTTTT.

This clonotype was seen a few times. This chain joins TRBV19 and TRBJ2-2; TRBD1 matches at 9 bases. The V and J ends lost 6 bases and 4 bases, in that order; junction bases with no gene match: 6. The CDR3 runs to 15 residues. Germline V gives CDR1 LNHDA, CDR2 SQIVND (reference sequence). In DNA, the CDR3 is TGTGCCAGTAGCTCGGACAGGGGCAGCACCGGGGAGCTGTTTTTT. Residues: CASSSDRGSTGELFF.

The gene calls are TRBV19 and TRBJ1-5, with a possible D match to TRBD1 (5 bases). The CDR3 is made up of 16 amino acids. V lost 5 bases, J lost 0 bases, and 14 bases lay in between. The germline V gene encodes CDR1 LNHDA and CDR2 SQIVND (reference sequence). The CDR3: CASSPRDGYSNQPQHF. The DNA of the CDR3 is TGTGCCAGTAGTCCACGGGACGGTTATAGCAATCAGCCCCAGCATTTT.

V and J are TRBV19 and TRBJ2-7; D not certain. This CDR3 comprises 14 residues. Germline loops: CDR1 LNHDA, CDR2 SQIVND (reference sequence). Trimming took 5 bases from V and 7 from J, leaving 18 bases between them. The CDR3 reads CASSPSGRTLEQYF. The DNA of the CDR3 is TGTGCCAGTAGTCCCTCCGGCAGGACCCTTGAGCAGTACTTC.

This clonotype was counted ten times or more. This sequence joins TRBV4-3 and TRBJ2-3; possibly TRBD1 for D (6 bases). CDR3 length equals 15 residues. CDR1 and CDR2 (germline): LGHNA, YSLEER. V shed 0 bases and J shed 3 bases, with 10 bases lying between them. DNA for the CDR3: TGCGCCAGCAGCCAAGATGGGGGCGGAACAGATACGCAGTATTTT. It encodes CASSQDGGGTDTQYF.